The 29 T cell receptor beta chains listed next were all sequenced from one sample in a study of CD8 T cells in cerebrospinal fluid in Alzheimer's disease. TCRdb re-called the 10x single-cell sequencing reads and catalogs CDR3 proteins one per entry, DNA excluded. The sample has approximately 1,500 distinct CDR3 sequences; the top ten hold 8.7%. What was sequenced was cerebrospinal fluid. These receptors came from a human donor with mild cognitive impairment.

This clonotype is called medium-sized based on its frequency. The chain couples TRBV19 to TRBJ2-7; TCRdb gives TRBD1 as the D gene, but with no DNA this cannot be confirmed. This CDR3 has 13 amino acids. Germline CDR1 LNHDA, CDR2 SQIVND (reference sequence). The CDR3 loop is CASSRVDSYEQYF.

Considering frequency, this clonotype is medium-sized. The CDR3 reads CSATTGREYEQYF. The chain carries TRBV20-1 and TRBJ2-7; TCRdb picks TRBD2, but there is no DNA to check that call. This CDR3 has 13 amino acids. Per germline, CDR1 DFQATT and CDR2 SNEGSKA (reference sequence).

This clonotype ranks as large in terms of frequency. The chain links TRBV7-2 to TRBJ1-4; TCRdb reports TRBD1, a call that lacks DNA to check it against. CDR3 size: 16 residues. Germline V gene lookup returns CDR1 SGHTA and CDR2 FQGNSA. Here the CDR3 reads CASSEKGHSIREKLFF.

This sequence joins TRBV12-3 or TRBV12-4 and TRBJ2-3. CDR3 length: 14 residues. CDR3 protein: CASSRNLAQDTQYF.

This clonotype is large by frequency. This chain joins TRBV28 and TRBJ2-1; TCRdb names TRBD2, which stays unverified in the absence of DNA. Germline V gives CDR1 MDHEN, CDR2 SYDVKM. The CDR3 length is 14 residues. The CDR3 reads CASKLAGPYNEQFF.

This clonotype is labeled large (0.1 to 1%) based on frequency. V gene TRBV7-6 combines with J gene TRBJ1-1; as DNA is missing, the TRBD1 call by TCRdb cannot be tested. Germline CDR1 and CDR2: SGHVS and FNYEAQ. This CDR3 has 15 amino acids. CDR3 residues: CASSPLSGMNTEAFF.

Frequency places this clonotype as medium-sized. CDR3: CASSTNSYEQYF. This rearrangement joins TRBV18 to TRBJ2-7. Germline CDR1 reads KGHSH; CDR2 reads LQKENI. The CDR3 runs to 12 residues.

Considering frequency, this clonotype is medium-sized. The chain couples TRBV4-2 to TRBJ2-7; TCRdb's D call of TRBD2 is untestable without DNA. From germline, CDR1 is LGHNA and CDR2 YNFKEQ. This CDR3 spans 20 amino acids. CDR3 sequence reads: CASSQDDGGSSGAFSYEQYF.

This clonotype is called medium-sized based on its frequency. The chain couples TRBV28 to TRBJ2-7; TCRdb designates TRBD2, a call that cannot be tested without DNA. The CDR3 covers 17 residues. The V gene's germline CDR1 is MDHEN and CDR2 SYDVKM. CDR3: CASSAIKTGSSTSEQYF.

This clonotype is medium-sized by frequency. The rearrangement uses TRBV5-1 and TRBJ2-7; absent DNA, TCRdb's TRBD2 call cannot be checked. The germline gives CDR1 SGHRS, CDR2 YFSETQ. The CDR3 totals 15 residues. The CDR3 sequence: CASSSKAGVLYEQYF.

This clonotype is labeled medium-sized (0.01 to 0.1%) based on frequency. The chain uses TRBV5-1 and TRBJ2-1; with no DNA, the TCRdb D assignment of TRBD2 cannot be verified. The CDR3 consists of 14 residues. Germline V gene lookup returns CDR1 SGHRS and CDR2 YFSETQ. The CDR3 sequence is CASSWAEGYNEQFF.

This chain joins TRBV9 and TRBJ1-3. Germline CDR1 SGDLS, CDR2 YYNGEE. This CDR3 contains 17 residues. This CDR3 is CASSVSSGRARGATIYF.

This clonotype is classed as medium-sized (0.01 to 0.1%) by frequency. The chain uses TRBV6-5 and TRBJ1-4. The CDR3 is made up of 15 amino acids. CDR1 is MNHEY and CDR2 is SVGAGI in the germline V gene. The CDR3: CASSLRVGTNEKLFF.

Considering frequency, this clonotype is medium-sized. The chain uses TRBV6-1 and TRBJ2-5; TCRdb returns TRBD1, unconfirmable since there is no DNA. This CDR3 contains 22 residues. The germline V gene has CDR1 MNHNS and CDR2 SASEGT. The CDR3: CASSERIPAALRQSGAQETQYF.

This clonotype is labeled medium-sized based on frequency. V and J are TRBV5-1 and TRBJ2-3; TCRdb lists TRBD2, though no DNA is available to test this call. Germline V lookup: CDR1 SGHRS, CDR2 YFSETQ. The CDR3 loop spans 14 amino acids. The CDR3 loop is CASSSTSRPDTQYF.

Considering frequency, this clonotype is large. Here the CDR3 reads CASRGQMNTEAFF. J is TRBJ1-1 and V is TRBV2; the TCRdb call, TRBD1, lacks DNA for checking. The CDR3 extends over 13 amino acids. Looked up from germline, CDR1 is SNHLY and CDR2 is FYNNEI.

This clonotype is deemed medium-sized (0.01 to 0.1%) by its frequency. The chain carries TRBV7-8 and TRBJ2-7; TCRdb indicates TRBD2, and absent DNA this call remains unverified. CDR1 and CDR2 (germline): SGHVS, FQNEAQ. The CDR3 is made up of 16 amino acids. CDR3 amino acids: CASTKSRGSNSYEQYF.

By frequency, this clonotype is medium-sized. The chain employs TRBV7-8 and TRBJ2-3. From germline, CDR1 is SGHVS and CDR2 FQNEAQ. The CDR3 spans 14 residues. This chain's CDR3 is CASSWTSGTDTQYF. Variable domain in full (rest from reference TRBV7-8 and TRBJ2-3): GAGVSQSPRYKVAKRGQDVALRCDPISGHVSLFWYQQALGQGPEFLTYFQNEAQLDKSGLPSDRFFAERPEGSVSTLKIQRTQQEDSAVYLCASSWTSGTDTQYFGPGTRLTVL.

This clonotype counts as medium-sized by frequency. This chain uses TRBV5-1 with TRBJ1-3. The CDR3 totals 13 residues. Germline V gene sequence: CDR1 SGHRS, CDR2 YFSETQ. The CDR3 sequence: CASSLGTGNTIYF.

This clonotype ranks as medium-sized in terms of frequency. The chain is built from TRBV12-3 or TRBV12-4 and TRBJ1-6; the D call from TCRdb, TRBD1, cannot be confirmed without DNA. This CDR3 is 15 amino acids long. This chain's CDR3 is CASSLNYRGSSPLHF.

This clonotype ranks as medium-sized in terms of frequency. This chain links TRBV10-3 with TRBJ2-3; TCRdb selects TRBD2, and the lack of DNA leaves this call unchecked. Germline V gene sequence: CDR1 ENHRY, CDR2 SYGVKD. The CDR3 has 16 residues. Here the CDR3 reads CAISPGTSGSTDTQYF.

In terms of frequency, this clonotype is medium-sized. CDR3 sequence reads: CATSDTVIETQYF. This chain joins TRBV24-1 and TRBJ2-5. Germline V gene data show CDR1 as KGHDR and CDR2 as SFDVKD. The CDR3 length is 13 residues.

By frequency, this clonotype is medium-sized. The V call is TRBV2, the J call TRBJ2-7; TCRdb proposes TRBD1, but this gene call is untestable without DNA. The CDR3 sequence is 13 residues long. Germline V gene sequence: CDR1 SNHLY, CDR2 FYNNEI. The CDR3 is CASSLLQGYEQYF.

In terms of frequency, this clonotype is large. The chain is built from TRBV29-1 and TRBJ1-4; without DNA, the TCRdb call of TRBD1 cannot be checked. The CDR3 sequence is 12 residues long. Germline loops: CDR1 SQVTM, CDR2 ANQGSEA. Here the CDR3 reads CSVQGGDEKLFF.

Its frequency marks this clonotype as medium-sized (0.01 to 0.1%). The chain employs TRBV6-2 or TRBV6-3 and TRBJ2-3; the TCRdb D gene call, TRBD2, has no DNA to confirm it. Germline lookup yields CDR1 MNHEY and CDR2 SVGEGT. The CDR3 has 15 amino acids. CDR3 region: CASSFEREWTDTQYF.

This clonotype shows up as medium-sized (0.01 to 0.1%) by frequency. The rearrangement links TRBV20-1 to TRBJ1-4; TCRdb's D call of TRBD1 is untestable without DNA. Germline CDR1 is DFQATT and CDR2 is SNEGSKA (reference sequence). This CDR3 has 14 amino acids. This CDR3 is CSASSPGHSEKLFF.

The chain recombines TRBV2 with TRBJ1-4. The CDR3 length is 14 residues. Looked up from germline, CDR1 is SNHLY and CDR2 is FYNNEI. This CDR3 is CASSDGRTNEKLFF.

V and J are TRBV5-6 and TRBJ1-2; TCRdb's D call of TRBD1 is untestable without DNA. The CDR3 spans 13 residues. Germline CDR1 is SGHDT and CDR2 is YYEEEE. CDR3 region: CASSPVRAGGYTF.

Considering frequency, this clonotype is medium-sized. V usage is TRBV6-1 and J usage is TRBJ2-3; TCRdb outputs TRBD1, but without DNA this stays unchecked. This CDR3 region has 14 residues. Germline CDR1 reads MNHNS; CDR2 reads SASEGT. The CDR3 here is CASSESGGEDTQYF.